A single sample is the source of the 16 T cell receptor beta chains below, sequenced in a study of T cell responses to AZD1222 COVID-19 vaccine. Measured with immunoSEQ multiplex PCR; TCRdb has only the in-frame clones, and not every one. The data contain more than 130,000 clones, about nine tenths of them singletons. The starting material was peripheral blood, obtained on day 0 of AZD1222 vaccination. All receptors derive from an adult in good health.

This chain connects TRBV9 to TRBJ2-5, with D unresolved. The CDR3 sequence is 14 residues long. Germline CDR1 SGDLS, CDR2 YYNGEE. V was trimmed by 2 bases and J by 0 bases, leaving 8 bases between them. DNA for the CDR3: TGTGCCAGCAGCGTTCATGGCGACCAAGAGACCCAGTACTTC. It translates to CASSVHGDQETQYF. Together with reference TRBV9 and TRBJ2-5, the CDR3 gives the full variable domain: DSGVTQTPKHLITATGQRVTLRCSPRSGDLSVYWYQQSLDQGLQFLIQYYNGEERAKGNILERFSAQQFPDLHSELNLSSLELGDSALYFCASSVHGDQETQYFGPGTRLLVL.

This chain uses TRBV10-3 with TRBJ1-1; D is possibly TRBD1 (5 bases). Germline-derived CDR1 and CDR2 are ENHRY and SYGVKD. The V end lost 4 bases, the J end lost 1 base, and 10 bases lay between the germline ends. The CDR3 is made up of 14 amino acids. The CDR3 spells CAISGNQGNTEAFF. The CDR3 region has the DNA TGTGCCATCAGTGGAAACCAGGGGAACACTGAAGCTTTCTTT.

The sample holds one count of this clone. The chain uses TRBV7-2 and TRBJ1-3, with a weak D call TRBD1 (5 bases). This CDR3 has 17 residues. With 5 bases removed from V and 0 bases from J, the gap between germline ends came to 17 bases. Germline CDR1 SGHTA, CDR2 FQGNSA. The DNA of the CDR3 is TGTGCCAGCAGCAATATAGGGACCTCCTTCTCTGGAAACACCATATATTTT. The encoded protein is CASSNIGTSFSGNTIYF. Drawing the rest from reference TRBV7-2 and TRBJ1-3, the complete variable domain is GAGVSQSPSNKVTEKGKDVELRCDPISGHTALYWYRQSLGQGLEFLIYFQGNSAPDKSGLPSDRFSAERTGGSVSTLTIQRTQQEDSAVYLCASSNIGTSFSGNTIYFGEGSWLTVV.

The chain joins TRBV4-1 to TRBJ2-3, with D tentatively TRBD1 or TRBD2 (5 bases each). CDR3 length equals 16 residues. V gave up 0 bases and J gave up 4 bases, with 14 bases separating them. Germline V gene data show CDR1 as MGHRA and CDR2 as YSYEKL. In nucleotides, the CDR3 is TGCGCCAGCAGCCAAGATCTCCTTAGAGGGGCAGATACGCAGTATTTT. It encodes CASSQDLLRGADTQYF.

The CDR3 coding sequence is TGTGCCTGGAGTGTACGTGGTAGAGGAAGGGAGACCCAGTACTTC. The encoded protein is CAWSVRGRGRETQYF. The chain uses TRBV30 and TRBJ2-5; D is uncertain. Germline CDR1 GTSNPN, CDR2 SVGIG (reference sequence). The V and J ends lost 0 bases and 5 bases respectively, with 16 bases between them. This CDR3 spans 15 amino acids.

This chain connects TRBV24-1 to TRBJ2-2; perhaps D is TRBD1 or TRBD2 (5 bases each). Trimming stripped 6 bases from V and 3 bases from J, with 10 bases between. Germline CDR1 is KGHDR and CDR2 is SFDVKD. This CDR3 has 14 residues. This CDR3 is CATSPGGDTGELFF. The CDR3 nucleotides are TGTGCCACCAGTCCTGGGGGAGACACCGGGGAGCTGTTTTTT.

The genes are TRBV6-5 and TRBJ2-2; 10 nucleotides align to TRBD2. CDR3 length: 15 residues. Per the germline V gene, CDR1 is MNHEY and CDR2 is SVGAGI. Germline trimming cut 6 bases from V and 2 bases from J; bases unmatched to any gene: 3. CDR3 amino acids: CASRWTSGNTGELFF. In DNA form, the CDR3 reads TGTGCCAGCAGGTGGACTAGCGGAAACACCGGGGAGCTGTTTTTT.

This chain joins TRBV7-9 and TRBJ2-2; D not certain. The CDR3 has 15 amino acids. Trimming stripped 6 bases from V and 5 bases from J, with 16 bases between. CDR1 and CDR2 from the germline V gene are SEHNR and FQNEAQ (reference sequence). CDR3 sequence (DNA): TGTGCCAGCAGACAATACCTGACCAATACCGGGGAGCTGTTTTTT. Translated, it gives CASRQYLTNTGELFF.

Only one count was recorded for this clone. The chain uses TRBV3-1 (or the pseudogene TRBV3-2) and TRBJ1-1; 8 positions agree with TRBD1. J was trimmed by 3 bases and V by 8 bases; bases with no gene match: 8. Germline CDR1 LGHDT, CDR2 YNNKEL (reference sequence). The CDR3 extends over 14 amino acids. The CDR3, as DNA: TGTGCCAGCGCTACGTCACAGGGGGACACTGAAGCTTTCTTT. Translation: CASATSQGDTEAFF.

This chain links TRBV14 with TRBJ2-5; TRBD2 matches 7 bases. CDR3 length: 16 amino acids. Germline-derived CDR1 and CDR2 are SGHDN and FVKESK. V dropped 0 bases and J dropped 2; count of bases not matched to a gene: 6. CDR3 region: CASSQDWGGVQETQYF. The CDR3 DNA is TGTGCCAGCAGCCAAGATTGGGGGGGAGTTCAAGAGACCCAGTACTTC.

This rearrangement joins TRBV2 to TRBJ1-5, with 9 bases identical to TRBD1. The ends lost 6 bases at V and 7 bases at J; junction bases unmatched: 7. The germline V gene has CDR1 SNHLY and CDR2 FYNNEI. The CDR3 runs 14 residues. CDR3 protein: CASRGQGVWQPQHF. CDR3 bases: TGTGCCAGCAGGGGACAGGGCGTCTGGCAGCCCCAGCATTTT. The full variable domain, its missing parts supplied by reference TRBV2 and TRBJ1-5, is EPEVTQTPSHQVTQMGQEVILRCVPISNHLYFYWYRQILGQKVEFLVSFYNNEISEKSEIFDDQFSVERPDGSNFTLKIRSTKLEDSAMYFCASRGQGVWQPQHFGDGTRLSIL.

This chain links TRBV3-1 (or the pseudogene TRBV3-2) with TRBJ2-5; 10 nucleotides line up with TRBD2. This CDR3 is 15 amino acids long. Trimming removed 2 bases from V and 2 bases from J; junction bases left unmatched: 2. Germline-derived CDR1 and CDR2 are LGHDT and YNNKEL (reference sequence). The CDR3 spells CASSQQAGGQETQYF. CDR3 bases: TGTGCCAGCAGCCAACAAGCGGGGGGGCAAGAGACCCAGTACTTC.

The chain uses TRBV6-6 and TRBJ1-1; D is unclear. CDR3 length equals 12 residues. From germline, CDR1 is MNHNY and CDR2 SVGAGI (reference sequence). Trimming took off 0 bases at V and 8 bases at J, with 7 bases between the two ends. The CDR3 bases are TGTGCCAGCAGTTACTCGACCCTGGAAGCTTTCTTT. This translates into CASSYSTLEAFF.

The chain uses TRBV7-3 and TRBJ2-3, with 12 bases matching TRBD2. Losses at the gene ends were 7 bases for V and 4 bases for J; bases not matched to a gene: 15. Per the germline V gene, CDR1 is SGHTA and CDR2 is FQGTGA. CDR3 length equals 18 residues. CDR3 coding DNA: TGTGCCAGCACTAGCCTCGGGCTAGCGGGAGGGACCCCAGATACGCAGTATTTT. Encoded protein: CASTSLGLAGGTPDTQYF.

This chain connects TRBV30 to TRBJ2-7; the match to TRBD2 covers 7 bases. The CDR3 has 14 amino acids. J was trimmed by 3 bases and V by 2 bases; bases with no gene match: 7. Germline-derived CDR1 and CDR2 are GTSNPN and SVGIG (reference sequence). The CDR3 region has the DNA TGTGCCTGGAGTACGGGGGAGGGCCTCTACGAGCAGTACTTC. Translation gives CAWSTGEGLYEQYF.

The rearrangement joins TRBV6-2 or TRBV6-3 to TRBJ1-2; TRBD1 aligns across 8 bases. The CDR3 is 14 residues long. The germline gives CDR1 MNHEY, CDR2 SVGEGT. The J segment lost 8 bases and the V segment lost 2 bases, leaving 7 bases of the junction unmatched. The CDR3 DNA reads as TGTGCCAGCAGTTACCAAGGACAGGGCGGCGGCTACACCTTC. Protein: CASSYQGQGGGYTF.